The subject of this entry is one T cell receptor (beta chain). Its antigen is as yet unknown. The junction does not match germline at one end; this may be a read error. This CDR3 is 13 amino acids long. Germline V CDR1 and CDR2: LGHNA, YNFKEQ. Regarding the study as a whole: In terms of TCR gene usage, tumor memory CD4+ T cells clustered together with blood and lymph node memory CD4+ cells, as well as with lymph node naive CD4+ cells. Greatest tumor Treg TCR overlap was with tumor naive CD4+ cells.

Constant-region reverse primers amplified full-length variable regions, followed by semi-nested Nested Universal Primer A PCR. TCRdb reprocessed the 5' RACE reads via MiXCR and lists one record per CDR3 protein. The table has over 50,000 distinct CDR3 sequences, almost 30% seen once. Purified naive CD4+ T cells were depleted of CD25+ Tregs. The sequence was collected from a female donor with breast cancer. This rearrangement joins TRBV4-2 to TRBJ2-2, with TRBD2 as a possible D gene (6 bases). Sequencing was performed on tumor-infiltrating naive CD4+ T cells sorted from the breast tumor. Subset noted: naive CD4+ T cells, CD4+CD45RA+CD25-. CDR3 nucleotides: TGCGCCAGCAGCCAACAAACAGGTCGGGAGCTGTCTTTT. As protein: CASSQQTGRELSF.